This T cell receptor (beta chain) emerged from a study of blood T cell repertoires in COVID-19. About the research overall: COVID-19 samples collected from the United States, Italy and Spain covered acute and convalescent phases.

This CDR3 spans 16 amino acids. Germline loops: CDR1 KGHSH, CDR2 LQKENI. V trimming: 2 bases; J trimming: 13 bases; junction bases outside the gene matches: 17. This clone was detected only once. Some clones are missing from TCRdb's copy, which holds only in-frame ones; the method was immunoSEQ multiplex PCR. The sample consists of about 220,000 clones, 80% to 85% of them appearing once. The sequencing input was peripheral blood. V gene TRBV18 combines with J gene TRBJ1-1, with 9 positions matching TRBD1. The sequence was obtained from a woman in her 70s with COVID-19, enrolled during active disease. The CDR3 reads CASSPDTGGSTKPFFF. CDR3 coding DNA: TGTGCCAGCTCACCAGATACAGGGGGCAGCACGAAACCTTTTTTCTTT.